This T cell receptor (beta chain) emerged from a study of T cell responses to AZD1222 COVID-19 vaccine. The table came from immunoSEQ multiplex PCR; TCRdb's copy has only in-frame clones and leaves some out. The repertoire holds 20,000 to 25,000 clones, with about 80% as singletons. Comments on this clone: The target antigen is unknown.

Germline assignment: CDR1 MDHEN and CDR2 SYDVKM. The CDR3 has 15 residues. The ends lost 3 bases at V and 5 bases at J; junction bases unmatched: 8. Study-level findings and limits: Two AZD1222 doses significantly raised spike-specific TCR breadth and depth over controls. Spike was spanned by vaccine-associated CD4 TCRs, with dominance at 160-218 and 743-854.

The sequences come from peripheral blood, collected on day 0 of AZD1222 vaccination. The J gene is TRBJ2-7, the V gene TRBV28; the match to TRBD1 covers 9 bases. This receptor was taken from an adult in good health. This CDR3 is CASSLGGTGYDEQYF. The CDR3 bases are TGTGCCAGCAGTTTGGGGGGGACAGGGTATGACGAGCAGTACTTC.